This T cell receptor beta chain was recovered during a study of metastatic and nonmetastatic thyroid tumors. CDR1 SGDLS and CDR2 YYNGEE come from the germline V gene. V was shortened by 8 bases and J by 2 bases, with 20 bases between the two germline ends. The CDR3 is 15 residues long. Thyroid surgery had not been preceded by any treatment in any patient. TCRdb reprocessed the PCR reads via MiXCR. Altogether about 25,000 clones are present, roughly 18% being singletons, with the ten largest covering about 4.2%. The sample taken for sequencing was blood. This rearrangement joins TRBV9 to TRBJ2-7, with D perhaps TRBD1 (6 bases). The clonotype comes from a male donor with papillary thyroid cancer or a benign thyroid nodule (not recorded which). Some clones in this sample may be carry-over from other donors' samples. The CDR3 loop is CASGKGDTSTYEQYF. The CDR3 coding sequence is TGTGCCAGTGGAAAGGGGGACACTTCAACCTACGAGCAGTACTTC.